The T cell receptor (beta chain) under discussion was sequenced for a study of T cell responses to AZD1222 COVID-19 vaccine. CDR1 is SGHVS, CDR2 FQNEAQ, per germline. V was clipped by 7 bases and J by 5 bases, with 26 bases between them. CDR3 length equals 17 residues. Study-wide points: There were mostly white British donors and more females than males, and clonal diversity was possibly underestimated. Two doses of AZD1222 preceded a rise in Spike-specific TCR breadth and depth.

The table came from immunoSEQ multiplex PCR; TCRdb's copy has only in-frame clones and leaves some out. The data show 30,000 to 40,000 clones, with 70% to 80% seen just once and about 4% held by the top ten. Turning to this clone: Its antigen is unknown.

The V call is TRBV7-8, the J call TRBJ2-5; either TRBD1 or TRBD2 may fit D (5 bases each). This TCR came from an adult who received the AZD1222 COVID-19 vaccine. Source: peripheral blood, taken 28 days after the second AZD1222 dose. The CDR3 bases are TGTGCCAGCAACTCCGACCCGGGGCGAGCGGATTATGAGACCCAGTACTTC. Translated: CASNSDPGRADYETQYF.